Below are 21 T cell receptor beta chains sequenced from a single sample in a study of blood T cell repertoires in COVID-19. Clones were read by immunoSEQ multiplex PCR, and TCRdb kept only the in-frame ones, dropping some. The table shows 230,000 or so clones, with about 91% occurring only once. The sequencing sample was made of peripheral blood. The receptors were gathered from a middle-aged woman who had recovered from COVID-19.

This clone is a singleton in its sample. The CDR3 is CASSLRGLNYGYTF. CDR3 DNA: TGTGCCAGCAGTTTAAGAGGGTTAAACTATGGCTACACCTTC. The chain has TRBV28 and TRBJ1-2, with D hard to call. V was shortened by 2 bases and J by 2 bases, with 9 bases between the two germline ends. This CDR3 region has 14 residues. Germline CDR1 and CDR2: MDHEN and SYDVKM.

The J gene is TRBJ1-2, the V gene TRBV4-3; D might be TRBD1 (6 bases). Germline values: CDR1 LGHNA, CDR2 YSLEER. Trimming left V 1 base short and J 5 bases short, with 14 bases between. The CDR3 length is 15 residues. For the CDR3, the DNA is TGCGCCAGCAGCCAAGTAGGGGAGCAGGGGTATGGCTACACCTTC. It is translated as CASSQVGEQGYGYTF.

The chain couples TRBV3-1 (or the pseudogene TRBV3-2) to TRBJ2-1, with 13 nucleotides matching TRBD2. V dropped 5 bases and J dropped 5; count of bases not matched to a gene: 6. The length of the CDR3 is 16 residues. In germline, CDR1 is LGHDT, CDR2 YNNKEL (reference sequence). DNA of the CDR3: TGTGCCAGCAGCGGAGGGACTAGCGGGATCGACAATGAGCAGTTCTTC. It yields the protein CASSGGTSGIDNEQFF.

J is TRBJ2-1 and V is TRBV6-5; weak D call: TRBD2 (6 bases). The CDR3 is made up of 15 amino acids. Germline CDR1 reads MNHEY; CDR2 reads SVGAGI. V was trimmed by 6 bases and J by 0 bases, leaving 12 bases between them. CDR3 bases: TGTGCCAGCAGGGACGGCGGGGTCTCCTACAATGAGCAGTTCTTC. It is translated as CASRDGGVSYNEQFF.

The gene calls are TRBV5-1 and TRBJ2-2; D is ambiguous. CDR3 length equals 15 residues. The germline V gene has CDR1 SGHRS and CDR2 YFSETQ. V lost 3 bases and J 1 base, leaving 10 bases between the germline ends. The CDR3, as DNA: TGCGCCAGCAGCTACACAGACAAGAACACCGGGGAGCTGTTTTTT. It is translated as CASSYTDKNTGELFF.

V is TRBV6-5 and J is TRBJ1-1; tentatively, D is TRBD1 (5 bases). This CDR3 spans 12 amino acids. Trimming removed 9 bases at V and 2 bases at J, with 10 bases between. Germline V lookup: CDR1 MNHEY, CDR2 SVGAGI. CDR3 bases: TGTGCCAGTGCAGGGTCCAACACTGAAGCTTTCTTT. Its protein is CASAGSNTEAFF.

CDR3 loop: CASSLDSNIQYF. The CDR3 nucleotides read TGTGCCAGCAGCCTGGACTCTAACATTCAGTACTTC. V is TRBV7-2 and J is TRBJ2-4; D is possibly TRBD2 (5 bases). CDR3 length equals 12 residues. Germline CDR1 SGHTA, CDR2 FQGNSA. The ends were cut back, 5 bases at V and 7 bases at J, with 9 bases in the middle.

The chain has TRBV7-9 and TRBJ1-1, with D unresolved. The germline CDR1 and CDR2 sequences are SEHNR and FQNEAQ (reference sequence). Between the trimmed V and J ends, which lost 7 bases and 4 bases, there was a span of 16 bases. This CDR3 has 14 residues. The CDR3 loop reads CASTPRRVPTEAFF. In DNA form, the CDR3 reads TGTGCCAGCACCCCAAGGAGGGTTCCCACTGAAGCTTTCTTT.

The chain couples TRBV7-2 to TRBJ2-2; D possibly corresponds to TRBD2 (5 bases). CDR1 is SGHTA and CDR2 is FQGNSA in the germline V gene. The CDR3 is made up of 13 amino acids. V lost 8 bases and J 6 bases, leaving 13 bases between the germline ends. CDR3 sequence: CASSGSRAGELFF. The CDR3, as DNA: TGTGCCAGCTCGGGATCAAGGGCCGGGGAGCTGTTTTTT.

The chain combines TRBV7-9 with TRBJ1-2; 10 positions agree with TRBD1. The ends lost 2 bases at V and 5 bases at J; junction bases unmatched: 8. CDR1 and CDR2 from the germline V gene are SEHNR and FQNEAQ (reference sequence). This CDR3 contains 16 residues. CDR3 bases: TGTGCCAGCAGCTTATTGACAGGGGGCGCACGGTATGGCTACACCTTC. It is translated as CASSLLTGGARYGYTF. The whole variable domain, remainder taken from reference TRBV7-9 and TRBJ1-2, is DTGVSQNPRHKITKRGQNVTFRCDPISEHNRLYWYRQTLGQGPEFLTYFQNEAQLEKSRLLSDRFSAERPKGSFSTLEIQRTEQGDSAMYLCASSLLTGGARYGYTFGSGTRLTVV.

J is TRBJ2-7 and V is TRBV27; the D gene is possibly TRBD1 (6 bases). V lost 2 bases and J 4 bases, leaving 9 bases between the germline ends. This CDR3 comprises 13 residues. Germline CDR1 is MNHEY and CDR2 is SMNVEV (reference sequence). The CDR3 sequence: CASSLVRGYEQYV. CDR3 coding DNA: TGTGCCAGCAGTTTAGTAAGGGGGTACGAGCAGTACGTC.

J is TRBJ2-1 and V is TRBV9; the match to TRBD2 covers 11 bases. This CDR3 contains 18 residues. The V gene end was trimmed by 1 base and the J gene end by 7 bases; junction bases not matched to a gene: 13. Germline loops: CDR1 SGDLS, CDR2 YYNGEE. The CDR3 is CASSVNGLLAGARNEQFF. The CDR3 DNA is TGTGCCAGCAGCGTAAACGGATTACTAGCGGGAGCGAGGAATGAGCAGTTCTTC.

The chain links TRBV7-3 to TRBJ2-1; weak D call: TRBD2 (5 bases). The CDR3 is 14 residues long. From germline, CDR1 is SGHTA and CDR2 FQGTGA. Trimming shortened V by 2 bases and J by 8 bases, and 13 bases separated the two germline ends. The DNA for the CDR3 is TGTGCCAGCAGCTTAGGATCCGGGATGCATGAGCAGTTCTTC. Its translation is CASSLGSGMHEQFF.

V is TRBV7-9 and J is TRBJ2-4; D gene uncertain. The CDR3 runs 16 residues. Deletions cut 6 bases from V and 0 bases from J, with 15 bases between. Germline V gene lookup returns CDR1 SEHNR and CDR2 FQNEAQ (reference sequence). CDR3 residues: CASRPIYGQAKNIQYF. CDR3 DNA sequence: TGTGCCAGCAGGCCGATATATGGCCAAGCCAAAAACATTCAGTACTTC.

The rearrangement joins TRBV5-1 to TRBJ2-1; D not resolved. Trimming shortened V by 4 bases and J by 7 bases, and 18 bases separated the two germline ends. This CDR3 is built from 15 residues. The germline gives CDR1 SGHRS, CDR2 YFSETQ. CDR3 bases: TGCGCCAGCAGCCGTAGCTTAGGAAGGATAAATGAGCAGTTCTTC. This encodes CASSRSLGRINEQFF. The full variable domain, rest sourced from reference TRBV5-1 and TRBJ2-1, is KAGVTQTPRYLIKTRGQQVTLSCSPISGHRSVSWYQQTPGQGLQFLFEYFSETQRNKGNFPGRFSGRQFSNSRSEMNVSTLELGDSALYLCASSRSLGRINEQFFGPGTRLTVL.

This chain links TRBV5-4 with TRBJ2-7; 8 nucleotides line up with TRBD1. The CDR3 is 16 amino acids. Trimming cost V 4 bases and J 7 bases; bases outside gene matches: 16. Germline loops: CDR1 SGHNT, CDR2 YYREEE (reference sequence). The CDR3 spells CASSPERTGFPHEQYF. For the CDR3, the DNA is TGTGCCAGCAGCCCAGAACGGACAGGGTTCCCGCATGAGCAGTACTTC.

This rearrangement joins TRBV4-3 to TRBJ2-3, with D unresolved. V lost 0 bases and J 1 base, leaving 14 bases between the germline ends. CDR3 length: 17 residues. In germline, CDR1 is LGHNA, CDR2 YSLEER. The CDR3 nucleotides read TGCGCCAGCAGCCAAGATTTTGGTGGGCCGGGCACAGATACGCAGTATTTT. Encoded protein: CASSQDFGGPGTDTQYF.

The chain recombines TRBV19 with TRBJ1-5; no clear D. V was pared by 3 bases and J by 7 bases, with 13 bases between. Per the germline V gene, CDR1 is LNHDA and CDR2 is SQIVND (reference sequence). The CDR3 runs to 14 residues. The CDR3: CASSIREAGQPQHF. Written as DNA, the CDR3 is TGTGCCAGTAGTATTAGGGAGGCCGGGCAGCCCCAGCATTTT.

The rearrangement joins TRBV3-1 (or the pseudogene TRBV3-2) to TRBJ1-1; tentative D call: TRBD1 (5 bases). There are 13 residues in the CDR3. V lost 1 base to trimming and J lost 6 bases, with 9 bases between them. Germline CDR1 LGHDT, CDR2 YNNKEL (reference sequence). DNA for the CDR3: TGTGCCAGCAGCCAAGCAGGCAGGGCTGAAGCTTTCTTT. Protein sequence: CASSQAGRAEAFF.

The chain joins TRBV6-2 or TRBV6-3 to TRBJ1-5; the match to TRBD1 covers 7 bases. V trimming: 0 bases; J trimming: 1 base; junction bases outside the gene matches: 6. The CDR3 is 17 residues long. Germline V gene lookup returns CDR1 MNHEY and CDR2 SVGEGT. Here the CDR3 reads CASSYSNRQGSNQPQHF. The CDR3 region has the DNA TGTGCCAGCAGTTACTCCAATAGACAGGGAAGCAATCAGCCCCAGCATTTT.

CDR3 residues: CASSEQEINQPQHF. The CDR3 DNA follows: TGTGCCAGCAGTGAGCAGGAAATCAATCAGCCCCAGCATTTT. The chain links TRBV2 to TRBJ1-5; D unclear. V lost 3 bases and J 3 bases, leaving 9 bases between the germline ends. The CDR3 sequence is 14 residues long. Germline CDR1 is SNHLY and CDR2 is FYNNEI.